This TCR beta chain was sequenced for a study of shared clonotypes between healthy human individuals. Sequencing was performed with immunoSEQ multiplex PCR; in TCRdb, only in-frame clones are kept and a portion is missing. Here the sample spans about 680,000 clones, 92% being singletons. This clone was seen a few times. Terminally differentiated effector memory CD45RA+ cells were excluded by CCR7 positive selection of CD45RO-negative cells. Germline V lookup: CDR1 SEHNR, CDR2 FQNEAQ (reference sequence). Trimming took off 8 bases at V and 7 bases at J, with 18 bases between the two ends. The CDR3 is 14 residues long.

This rearrangement joins TRBV7-9 to TRBJ1-5, with a possible D match to TRBD1 (6 bases). Sequences were obtained from naive CD8+ T cells sorted from blood. This clonotype originated in a man aged 25-45 years in good health. The CDR3 DNA follows: TGTGCCAGCTTACGACAGGCCCCAACCCAGCCCCAGCATTTT. It translates to CASLRQAPTQPQHF.